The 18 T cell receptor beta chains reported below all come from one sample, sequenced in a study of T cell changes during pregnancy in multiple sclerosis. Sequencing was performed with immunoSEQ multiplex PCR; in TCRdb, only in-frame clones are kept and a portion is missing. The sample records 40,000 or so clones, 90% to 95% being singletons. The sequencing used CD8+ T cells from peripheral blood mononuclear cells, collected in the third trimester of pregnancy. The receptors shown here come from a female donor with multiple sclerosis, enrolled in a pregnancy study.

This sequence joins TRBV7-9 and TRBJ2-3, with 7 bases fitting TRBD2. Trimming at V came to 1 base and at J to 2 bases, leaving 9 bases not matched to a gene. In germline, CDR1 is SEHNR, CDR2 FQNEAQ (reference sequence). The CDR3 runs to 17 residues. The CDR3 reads CASSLGWEGPNTDTQYF. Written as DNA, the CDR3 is TGTGCCAGCAGCTTAGGTTGGGAGGGCCCCAACACAGATACGCAGTATTTT. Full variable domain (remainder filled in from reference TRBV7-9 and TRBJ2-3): DTGVSQNPRHKITKRGQNVTFRCDPISEHNRLYWYRQTLGQGPEFLTYFQNEAQLEKSRLLSDRFSAERPKGSFSTLEIQRTEQGDSAMYLCASSLGWEGPNTDTQYFGPGTRLTVL.

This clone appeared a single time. In DNA form, the CDR3 reads TGTGCCAGTAGTATTGGGCGTCAACCGATCTATGGCTACACCTTC. Amino acids: CASSIGRQPIYGYTF. This chain links TRBV19 with TRBJ1-2; D is undetermined. This CDR3 contains 15 residues. Looked up from germline, CDR1 is LNHDA and CDR2 is SQIVND (reference sequence). Trimming removed 3 bases at V and 4 bases at J, with 15 bases between. The full variable domain, completed using reference TRBV19 and TRBJ1-2, is DGGITQSPKYLFRKEGQNVTLSCEQNLNHDAMYWYRQDPGQGLRLIYYSQIVNDFQKGDIAEGYSVSREKKESFPLTVTSAQKNPTAFYLCASSIGRQPIYGYTFGSGTRLTVV.

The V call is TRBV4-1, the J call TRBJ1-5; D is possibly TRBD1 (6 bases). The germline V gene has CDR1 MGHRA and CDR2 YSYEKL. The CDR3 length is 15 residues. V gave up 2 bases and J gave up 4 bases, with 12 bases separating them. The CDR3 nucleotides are TGCGCCAGCAGCCAAACGGGGGGCAGTAATCAGCCCCAGCATTTT. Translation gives CASSQTGGSNQPQHF.

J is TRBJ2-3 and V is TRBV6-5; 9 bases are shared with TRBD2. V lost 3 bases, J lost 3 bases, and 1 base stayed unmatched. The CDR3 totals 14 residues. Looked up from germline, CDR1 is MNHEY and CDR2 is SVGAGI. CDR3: CASSYTSGTDTQYF. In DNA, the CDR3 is TGTGCCAGCAGTTATACTAGCGGGACAGATACGCAGTATTTT.

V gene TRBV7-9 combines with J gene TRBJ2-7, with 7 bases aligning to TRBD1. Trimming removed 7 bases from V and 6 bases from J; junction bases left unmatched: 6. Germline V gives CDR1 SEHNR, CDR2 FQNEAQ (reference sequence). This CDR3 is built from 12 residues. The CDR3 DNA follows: TGTGCCAGCAACATCGACAGGGCCGAGCAGTACTTC. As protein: CASNIDRAEQYF.

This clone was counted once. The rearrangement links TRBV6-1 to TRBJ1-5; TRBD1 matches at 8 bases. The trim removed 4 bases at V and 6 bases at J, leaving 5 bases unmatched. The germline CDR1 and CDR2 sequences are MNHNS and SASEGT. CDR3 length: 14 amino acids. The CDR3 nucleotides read TGTGCCAGCAGTGGTGGACAGGGTTTTCAGCCCCAGCATTTT. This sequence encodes CASSGGQGFQPQHF.

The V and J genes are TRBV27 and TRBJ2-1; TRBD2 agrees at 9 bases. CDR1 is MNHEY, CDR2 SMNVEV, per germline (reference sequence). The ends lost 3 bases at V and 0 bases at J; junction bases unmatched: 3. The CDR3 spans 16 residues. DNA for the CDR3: TGTGCCAGCAGTTTTGGCGGGAGGGCCTCCTACAATGAGCAGTTCTTC. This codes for CASSFGGRASYNEQFF.

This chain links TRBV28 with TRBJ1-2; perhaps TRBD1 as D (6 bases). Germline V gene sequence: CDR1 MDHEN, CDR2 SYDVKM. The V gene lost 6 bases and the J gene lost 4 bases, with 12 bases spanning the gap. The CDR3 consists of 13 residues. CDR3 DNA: TGTGCCAGCAGATCACAGGGACCCTATGGCTACACCTTC. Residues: CASRSQGPYGYTF.

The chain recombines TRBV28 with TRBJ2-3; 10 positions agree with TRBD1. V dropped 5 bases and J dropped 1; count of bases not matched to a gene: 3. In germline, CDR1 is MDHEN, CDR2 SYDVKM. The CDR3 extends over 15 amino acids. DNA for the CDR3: TGTGCCAGCAGTATCGGGACAGGGGGCACAGATACGCAGTATTTT. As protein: CASSIGTGGTDTQYF.

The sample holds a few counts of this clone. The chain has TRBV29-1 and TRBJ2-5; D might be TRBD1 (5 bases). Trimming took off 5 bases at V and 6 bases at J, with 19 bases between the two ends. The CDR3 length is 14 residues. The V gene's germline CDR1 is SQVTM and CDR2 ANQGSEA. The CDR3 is CSVWAPRDGQTQYF. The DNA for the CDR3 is TGCAGCGTTTGGGCCCCCAGGGATGGGCAGACCCAGTACTTC.

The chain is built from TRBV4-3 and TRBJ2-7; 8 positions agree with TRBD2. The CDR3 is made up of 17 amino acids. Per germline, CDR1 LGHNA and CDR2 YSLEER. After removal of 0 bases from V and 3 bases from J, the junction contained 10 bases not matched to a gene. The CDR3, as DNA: TGCGCCAGCAGCCAAGATCGGGGGGGGCTCGCGGGCTACGAGCAGTACTTC. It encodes CASSQDRGGLAGYEQYF.

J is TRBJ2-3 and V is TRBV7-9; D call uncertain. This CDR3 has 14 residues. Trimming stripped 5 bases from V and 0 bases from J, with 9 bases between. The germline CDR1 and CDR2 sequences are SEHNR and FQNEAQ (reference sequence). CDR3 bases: TGTGCCAGCAGCCTAAGAGGTAGCACAGATACGCAGTATTTT. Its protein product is CASSLRGSTDTQYF.

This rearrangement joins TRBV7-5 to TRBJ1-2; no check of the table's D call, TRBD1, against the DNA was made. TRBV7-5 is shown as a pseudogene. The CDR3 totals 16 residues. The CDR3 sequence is CARSPPQTGEGHGYTF. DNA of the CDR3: TGTGCCAGAAGCCCCCCCCAAACAGGGGAAGGACATGGCTACACCTTC.

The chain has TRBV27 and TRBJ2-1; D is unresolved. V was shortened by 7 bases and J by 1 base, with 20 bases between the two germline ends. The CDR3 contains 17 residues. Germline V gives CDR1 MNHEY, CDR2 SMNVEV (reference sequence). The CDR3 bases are TGTGCCAGCACCCCCCAAAGTGGCCTCGTATCCTACAATGAGCAGTTCTTC. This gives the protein CASTPQSGLVSYNEQFF.

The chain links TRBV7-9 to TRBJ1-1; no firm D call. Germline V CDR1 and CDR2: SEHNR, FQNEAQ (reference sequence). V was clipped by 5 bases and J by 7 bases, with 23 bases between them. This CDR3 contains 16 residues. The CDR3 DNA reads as TGTGCCAGCAGCATGGGGTCCGAAGTTAGCGAGATTGAAGCTTTCTTT. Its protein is CASSMGSEVSEIEAFF.

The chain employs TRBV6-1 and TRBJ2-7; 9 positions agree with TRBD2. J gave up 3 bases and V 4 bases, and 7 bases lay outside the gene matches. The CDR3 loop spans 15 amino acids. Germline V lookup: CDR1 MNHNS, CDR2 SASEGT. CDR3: CASSGWTSESYEQYF. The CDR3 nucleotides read TGTGCCAGCAGTGGTTGGACTAGCGAGAGCTACGAGCAGTACTTC.

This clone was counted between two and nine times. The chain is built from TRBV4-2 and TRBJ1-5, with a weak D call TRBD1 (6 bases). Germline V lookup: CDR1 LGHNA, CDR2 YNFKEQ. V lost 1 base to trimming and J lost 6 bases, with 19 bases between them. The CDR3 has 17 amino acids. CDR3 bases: TGTGCCAGCAGCCAAGGAACAGGGAATTTTGCGATTCAGCCCCAGCATTTT. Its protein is CASSQGTGNFAIQPQHF.

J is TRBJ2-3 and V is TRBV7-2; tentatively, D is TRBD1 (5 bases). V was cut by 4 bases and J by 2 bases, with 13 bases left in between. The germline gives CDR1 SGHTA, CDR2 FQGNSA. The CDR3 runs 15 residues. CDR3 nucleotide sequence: TGTGCCAGCAGCTCCCCCACAGGTCTCACAGATACGCAGTATTTT. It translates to CASSSPTGLTDTQYF.